These 10 T cell receptor beta chains were sequenced from one sample in a study of blood T cells in healthy people across ages. Primers used in a second PCR of roughly 7 to 12 cycles were a sample-barcoded 5' primer and a J-beta primer mix. From the 5' RACE reads, TCRdb called clonotypes with MiXCR, one entry per CDR3 protein. In the table there are under 2 million distinct CDR3 sequences, around 35% of which are singletons. The sequencing input was blood. The receptors here all came from a woman in her twenties or thirties in good health.

The chain joins TRBV7-2 to TRBJ2-3; D is undetermined. CDR3 size: 13 residues. Germline loops: CDR1 SGHTA, CDR2 FQGNSA. V was clipped by 2 bases and J by 5 bases, with 8 bases between them. The CDR3 reads CASSLFIQDTQYF. In DNA, the CDR3 is TGTGCCAGCAGCTTATTTATACAAGATACGCAGTATTTT.

The sample holds a few counts of this clonotype. The DNA is omitted, as the CDR3 cannot be located on it reliably, and the CDR3 follows TCRdb's listing. The CDR3 loop is CASSFAQGASYF. The chain is built from TRBV12-3 or TRBV12-4 and TRBJ2-7; the tabulated D call, TRBD1, remains unverified against the DNA. The CDR3 sequence runs 12 residues, both termini included.

In its sample, this clonotype was seen many times. The chain combines TRBV5-1 with TRBJ2-3, with D uncertain. The CDR3 runs to 14 residues. Trimming left V 3 bases short and J 2 bases short, with 10 bases between. CDR1 is SGHRS, CDR2 YFSETQ, per germline. CDR3 nucleotide sequence: TGCGCCAGCAGCTATCCGACACCCACAGATACGCAGTATTTT. Translation gives CASSYPTPTDTQYF.

This clonotype has just a few counts. J is TRBJ2-7 and V is TRBV12-3 or TRBV12-4, with D possibly TRBD1 on 5 matching bases. The CDR3 has 13 residues. V was trimmed by 4 bases and J by 3 bases, leaving 10 bases between them. The CDR3 region has the DNA TGTGCCAGCAGTTGGGGCTTTGACTACGAGCAGTACTTC. The encoded protein is CASSWGFDYEQYF.

The chain combines TRBV6-1 with TRBJ2-5; D possibly corresponds to TRBD1 (6 bases). The CDR3 has 14 amino acids. Germline V gene sequence: CDR1 MNHNS, CDR2 SASEGT. Trimming removed 7 bases from V and 4 bases from J, with 16 bases in between. The CDR3 sequence: CASTLRGFGETQYF. For the CDR3, the DNA is TGTGCCAGCACTCTAAGGGGGTTCGGAGAGACCCAGTACTTC.

This clonotype was seen a few times. The genes are TRBV10-3 and TRBJ1-1, with D uncertain. Germline loops: CDR1 ENHRY, CDR2 SYGVKD. V lost 0 bases, J lost 3 bases, and 14 bases lay in between. This CDR3 is 16 amino acids long. In nucleotides, the CDR3 is TGTGCCATCAGTGAGTCCCCATCACGGGAGGACACTGAAGCTTTCTTT. It encodes CAISESPSREDTEAFF.

V and J are TRBV7-9 and TRBJ2-7; maybe TRBD1 (5 bases). Germline V gives CDR1 SEHNR, CDR2 FQNEAQ (reference sequence). This CDR3 region has 16 residues. Trimming pared 7 bases from V and 4 bases from J, leaving 23 bases between. CDR3 DNA: TGTGCCAGCAACTCACGGGTGGGGCCGAAACCATACGAGCAGTACTTC. Protein: CASNSRVGPKPYEQYF.

The chain carries TRBV10-3 and TRBJ1-4; weak D call: TRBD1 (5 bases). This CDR3 contains 15 residues. Germline V CDR1 and CDR2: ENHRY, SYGVKD. Trimming left V 0 bases short and J 7 bases short, with 12 bases between. CDR3: CAISESNDSREKLFF. The CDR3 nucleotides are TGTGCCATCAGTGAGTCTAACGACAGTCGTGAAAAACTGTTTTTT.

The chain is built from TRBV7-9 and TRBJ2-7, with D tentatively TRBD1 (7 bases). Germline V lookup: CDR1 SEHNR, CDR2 FQNEAQ (reference sequence). This CDR3 is built from 16 residues. Trimming cost V 5 bases and J 3 bases, with 20 bases left between them. The CDR3 bases are TGTGCCAGCAGCCCGCGGACCCAGGGGGAGGACTACGAGCAGTACTTC. It encodes CASSPRTQGEDYEQYF.

This clonotype showed up just once. The gene calls are TRBV29-1 and TRBJ2-2; 9 nucleotides match TRBD1. The CDR3 is made up of 15 amino acids. The V segment lost 1 base and the J segment 7 bases; nucleotides outside the gene matches: 7. CDR1 is SQVTM and CDR2 is ANQGSEA in the germline V gene. The CDR3 protein is CSVEGEQGAFGELFF. The CDR3 coding sequence is TGCAGCGTTGAAGGGGAACAGGGGGCTTTCGGGGAGCTGTTTTTT.